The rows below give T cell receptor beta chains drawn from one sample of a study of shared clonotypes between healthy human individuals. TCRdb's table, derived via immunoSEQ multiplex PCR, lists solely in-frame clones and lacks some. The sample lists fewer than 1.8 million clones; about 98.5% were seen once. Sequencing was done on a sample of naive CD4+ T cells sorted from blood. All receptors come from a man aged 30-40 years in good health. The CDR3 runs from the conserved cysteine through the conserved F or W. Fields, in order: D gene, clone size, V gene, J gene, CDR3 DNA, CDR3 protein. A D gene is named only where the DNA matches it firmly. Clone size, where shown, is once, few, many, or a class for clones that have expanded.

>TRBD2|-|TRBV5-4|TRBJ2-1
TGTGCCAGCAGCTTCGGACTAGGAGACAATGAGCAGTTCTTC
CASSFGLGDNEQFF
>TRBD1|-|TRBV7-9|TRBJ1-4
TGTGCCAGCAGCCAGGGGGACAGGGAGGCTGAAAAACTGTTTTTT
CASSQGDREAEKLFF
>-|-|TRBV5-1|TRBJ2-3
TGCGCCAGCAGCTTGGGTCAGCTAACTAGCACAGATACGCAGTATTTT
CASSLGQLTSTDTQYF
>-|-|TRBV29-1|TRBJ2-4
TGCAGCGTTCGTTACGGACAACCCCTAGCCAAAAACATTCAGTACTTC
CSVRYGQPLAKNIQYF
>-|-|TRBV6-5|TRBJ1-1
TGTGCCAGCAGTTACCCTGTATCGGTCGGCACTGAAGCTTTCTTT
CASSYPVSVGTEAFF
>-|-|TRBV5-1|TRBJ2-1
TGCGCCAGCAGCTTGGTAGACAATGAGCAGTTCTTC
CASSLVDNEQFF
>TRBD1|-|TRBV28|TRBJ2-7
TGTGCCAGCAGCGTCCAGGGGGCCCGCGAGCAGTACTTC
CASSVQGAREQYF
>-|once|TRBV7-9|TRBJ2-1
TGTGCCAGCAGGGGAGAGGCTTCTGGGCAGTTCTTC
CASRGEASGQFF
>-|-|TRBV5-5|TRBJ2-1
TGTGCCAGCAGCTTCGTGGGAGCGACCTCCTACAATGAGCAGTTCTTC
CASSFVGATSYNEQFF
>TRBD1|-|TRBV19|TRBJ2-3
TGTGCCAGTAGTATAGGAGCGGCAGGGGGCCGCACAGATACGCAGTATTTT
CASSIGAAGGRTDTQYF
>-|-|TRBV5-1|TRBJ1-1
TGCGCCAGCAGCCCCGGCCAGGGGACAAGGTTCGGCACTGAAGCTTTCTTT
CASSPGQGTRFGTEAFF
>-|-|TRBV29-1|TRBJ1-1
TGCAGCGTTGACCGACAGCAAGCTTTCTTT
CSVDRQQAFF
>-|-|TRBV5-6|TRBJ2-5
TGTGCCAGCAGCTTTATTGAAGAGACCCAGTACTTC
CASSFIEETQYF
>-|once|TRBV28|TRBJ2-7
TGTGCCAGCAGTCCGCAACTCTCGTTGGCCGAGCAGTACTTC
CASSPQLSLAEQYF
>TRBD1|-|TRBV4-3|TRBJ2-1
TGCGCCAGCAGCCGCACAGGGGACCCCTACAATGAGCAGTTCTTC
CASSRTGDPYNEQFF
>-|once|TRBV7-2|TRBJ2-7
TGTGCCAGCACCGAACCGGCGTTGGGGCTGAACTACGAGCAGTACTTC
CASTEPALGLNYEQYF
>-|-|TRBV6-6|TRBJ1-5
TGTGCCAGCAGTTATAAGGCAGGGAATCAGCCCCAGCATTTT
CASSYKAGNQPQHF
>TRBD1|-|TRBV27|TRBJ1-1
TGTGCCAGCAGTTCCCAGGGATGGGTGACAGGGGGAAAAGACACTGAAGCTTTCTTT
CASSSQGWVTGGKDTEAFF
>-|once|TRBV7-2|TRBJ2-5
TGTGCCAGCAGCTTAGCAGGGGTTGAGACCCAGTACTTC
CASSLAGVETQYF
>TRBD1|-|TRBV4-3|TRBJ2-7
TGCGCCAGCAGCCAAGACTGGACAGGGCCCTACGAGCAGTACTTC
CASSQDWTGPYEQYF
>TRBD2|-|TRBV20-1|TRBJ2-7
TGCAGTGCTAGAGATAGCGGGAAGCAGTACTTC
CSARDSGKQYF
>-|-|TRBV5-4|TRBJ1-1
TGTGCCAGCAGCTTGCGCCAACACGGGGGGAACACTGAAGCTTTCTTT
CASSLRQHGGNTEAFF
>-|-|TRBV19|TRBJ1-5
TGTGCCAGTAGTATCGGGACACCTAATCAGCCCCAGCATTTT
CASSIGTPNQPQHF
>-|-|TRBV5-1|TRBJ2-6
TGCGCCAGCAGCTTGCGTAGTGCTGGGGCCAACGTCCTGACTTTC
CASSLRSAGANVLTF
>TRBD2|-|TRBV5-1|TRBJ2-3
TGCGCCAGCAGCCCGGTGGCGGGAGGAGTCAGGGCAGATACGCAGTATTTT
CASSPVAGGVRADTQYF
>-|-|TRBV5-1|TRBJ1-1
TGCGCCAGCAGCCTAGGACCCCGACCACACACTGAAGCTTTCTTT
CASSLGPRPHTEAFF
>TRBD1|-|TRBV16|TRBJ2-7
TGTGCCAGCAGCCCCCGGACAGGCTTATCCCACGAGCAGTACTTC
CASSPRTGLSHEQYF
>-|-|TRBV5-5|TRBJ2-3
TGTGCCAGCAGCTTGGACTACTCGGCAGGGCAGTATTTT
CASSLDYSAGQYF
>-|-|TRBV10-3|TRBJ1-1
TGTGCCATCAGGAGGGACGCAGCGAACACTGAAGCTTTCTTT
CAIRRDAANTEAFF
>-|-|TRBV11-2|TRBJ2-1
TGTGCCAGCAGCTTACGGGGGGCGGGGAGCTACAATGAGCAGTTCTTC
CASSLRGAGSYNEQFF
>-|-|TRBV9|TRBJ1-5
TGTGCCAGCAGCCCCGGACAGAATAGCAATCAGCCCCAGCATTTT
CASSPGQNSNQPQHF
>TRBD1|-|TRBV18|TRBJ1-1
TGTGCCAGCTCACCGTCTGGCGGTTCAGGGGATTACAGGGGGAACACTGAAGCTTTCTTT
CASSPSGGSGDYRGNTEAFF
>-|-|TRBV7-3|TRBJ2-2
TGTGCCAGCAGCCCTAACACCGGGGAGCTGTTTTTT
CASSPNTGELFF
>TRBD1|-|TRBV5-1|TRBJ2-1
TGCGCCAGCACCGGGACAGGGTACAATGAGCAGTTCTTC
CASTGTGYNEQFF
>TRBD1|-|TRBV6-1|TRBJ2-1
TGTGCCAGCAGGGAAACAGGGGCCAACGCCTACAATGAGCAGTTCTTC
CASRETGANAYNEQFF
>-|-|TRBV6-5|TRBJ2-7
TGTGCCAGCAGTCCCGGGACAACGTTAGCCTACGAGCAGTACTTC
CASSPGTTLAYEQYF
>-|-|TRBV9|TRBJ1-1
TGTGCCAGCAGCGTAACCCCAACCACTGAAGCTTTCTTT
CASSVTPTTEAFF
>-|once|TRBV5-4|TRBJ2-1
TGTGCCAGCAGCTTGGTTACCCCATCCAGGGGGGGCTCCTACAATGAGCAGTTCTTC
CASSLVTPSRGGSYNEQFF
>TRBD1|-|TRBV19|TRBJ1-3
TGTGCCAGTAGTCGGACAGGGGCTGGAAACACCATATATTTT
CASSRTGAGNTIYF
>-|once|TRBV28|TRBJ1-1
TGTGCCAGCAGGGGGGGGCCTGGGGCTTTCTTT
CASRGGPGAFF
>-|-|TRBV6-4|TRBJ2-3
TGTGCCAGCAGTGACGAGGCATCGGATACGCAGTATTTT
CASSDEASDTQYF
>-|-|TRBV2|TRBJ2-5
TGTGCCAGCAGGGTTGGGGCTAGGGAGACCCAGTACTTC
CASRVGARETQYF
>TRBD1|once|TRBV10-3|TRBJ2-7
TGTGCCATCAGTGACAGGGACAGGACCTACGAGCAGTACTTC
CAISDRDRTYEQYF
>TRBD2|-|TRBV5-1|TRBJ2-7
TGCGCCAGCAGCATAACTAGCGGGAATGGTTACGAGCAGTACTTC
CASSITSGNGYEQYF
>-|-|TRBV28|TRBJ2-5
TGTGCCAGCAGTTCCAGGCTAGCACTGCCCGAGACCCAGTACTTC
CASSSRLALPETQYF
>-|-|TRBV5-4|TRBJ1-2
TGTGCCAGCAGTTCACCTAACTATGGCTACACCTTC
CASSSPNYGYTF
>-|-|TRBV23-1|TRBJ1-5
TGCGCCAGCAGTCATCCGAATTGGGTTCTTGGACAGCCCCAGCATTTT
CASSHPNWVLGQPQHF
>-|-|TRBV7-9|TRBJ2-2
TGTGCCAGCAGCTTCGGGGGCAGACTAAACACCGGGGAGCTGTTTTTT
CASSFGGRLNTGELFF
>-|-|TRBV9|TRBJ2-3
TGTGCCAGCAGCGGTCCGGGTTTGGGCACAGATACGCAGTATTTT
CASSGPGLGTDTQYF
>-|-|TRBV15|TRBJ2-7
TGTGCCACCAGCAGAGACTCTGGGGACGAGCAGTACTTC
CATSRDSGDEQYF
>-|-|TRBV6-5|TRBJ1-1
TGTGCCAGCAGTTACTCCTCGGGGAGGAGGAGCACTGAAGCTTTCTTT
CASSYSSGRRSTEAFF